This T cell receptor (beta chain) was sequenced during a study of identical twins (dated by TCRdb to about 2016). Regarding the study in general: TCR alpha and beta repertoires from monozygotic twins, unrelated adults of various ages and cord blood were deep-sequenced to test whether fetal clonotypes persist. To rule out contamination, replicate twin experiments were performed at different times with different library preparation protocols. Summary of the overall study and its limitations: A weaker excess of twin sharing was found in beta out-of-frame sequences because the signal-to-noise ratio was lowered by fewer shared sequences. Out-of-frame TCR alpha sequences shared between twins showed an excess of low generation-probability sequences compared with coincidental sharing between unrelated individuals. Because the same donors could not be followed over many years, the conclusions depended on cross-sectional statistical analysis. Abundant cord blood beta clonotypes carried fewer insertions; young adult naive repertoires showed a weaker similar trend, while memory repertoires showed none. Recombination models systematically underestimated out-of-frame TCR alpha sharing in monozygotic twins but agreed with sharing between unrelated individuals. Zero-insertion analyses could be partly confounded by invariant T cells such as MAIT and iNKT, though diverse VJ usage argued against such confounding for most clonotypes.

Library preparation used 5' RACE. Instrument on record: Illumina HiSeq 2000. Template switching added a universal primer binding site, and the final cDNA carried a unique molecular identifier that allowed TCR cDNA molecules to be counted accurately. First-strand cDNA for TCR alpha and beta chains was synthesized from specific primers in the conserved constant-segment region. Each cDNA library was double barcoded, with a SMART-Mk sample barcode plus Illumina barcodes, to control for contamination. TruSeq adapter sequences along with Illumina sample barcodes were introduced in two successive PCR steps. The Illumina HiSeq platform was used with custom primers to sequence TCR alpha and beta cDNA libraries. In the authors' own workflow: Unique molecular identifiers were extracted from raw reads with MiGEC, and CDR3 positions were determined with MiXCR. Recombination models were inferred per individual with the repgenHMM and IGoR tools using an EM algorithm. Shared clonotype analysis was performed with the tcR package in R, normalizing sharing by the product of cloneset sizes. To study raw recombination free of thymic and clonal selection effects, out-of-frame nonproductive sequences were analyzed. The raw public reads went through TCRdb reprocessing: fastp at Q25, MiXCR clone calling, in-frame beta chains kept. Each record represents a unique CDR3 protein, reported with the most common genes and DNA among its rows. These V and J calls are TCRdb output, not the study's own analysis. Counted in this sample were under 900,000 distinct CDR3 sequences; about 12% of them appeared once. The ten largest clones capture 1.5% to 2% of the sample.

This clonotype turned up a few times. It has no known antigen specificity. No much larger clonotype is one base removed from it; base qualities were not supplied. Every donor was a healthy Caucasian. The twin cohort comprised three pairs of female monozygotic twins, all aged roughly 18 to 30 years. Peripheral blood mononuclear cells were the source from which RNA for the TCR libraries was isolated. CDR1 SEHNR and CDR2 FQNEAQ are derived from the germline V gene (reference sequence). The CDR3 numbers 14 residues from cysteine through phenylalanine. Here the CDR3 DNA is all that survives: 42 bases in frame from base 1. Relative to germline, V is 5 bases shorter and J is 1 base shorter, with 11 bases between their ends. In addition, the sample was reused for a study of yellow fever vaccine responses in identical twins. That second report states: The authors reported that the T cell response to vaccination in identical twins appeared partly convergent and partly personalized. In the study, vaccine-responding T cell clones were precisely tracked in identical twins.

Here the chain combines TRBV7-9 and TRBJ1-1; TRBD1 could be the D gene, as 6 bases match. This TCR derives from a woman between 18 and 29 years old in good health. The source material was PBMCs. The nucleotides read TGTGCCAGCAGCGGTGGGGGGCCGAACACTGAAGCTTTCTTT. It translates as CASSGGGPNTEAFF.